Listed here are 30 T cell receptor beta chains from one sample, sequenced in a study of human T cells and chemical hapten exposure. Time point indicated: patch test 1, 2 weeks after DPC sensitization. This sample's treatment: therapeutic diphenylcyclopropenone sensitization with weekly scalp DPC. TCRdb re-called the RACE reads through MiXCR, storing one row per CDR3 protein. Among approximately 350,000 distinct CDR3 sequences listed, around 7% were seen once. The specimen comprised whole blood, sampled in connection with sensitization to the hapten diphenylcyclopropenone (DPC). The receptors originated from a woman under 30 with alopecia areata. Some clones in this sample may be carry-over from other donors' samples.

The chain recombines TRBV29-1 with TRBJ1-4, with a weak D call TRBD1 (5 bases). Per the germline V gene, CDR1 is SQVTM and CDR2 is ANQGSEA. V lost 0 bases, J lost 8 bases, and 22 bases lay in between. The CDR3 is 17 residues long. CDR3 bases: TGCAGCGTTGAAGATCAGCGGGGGACGGTTCCGGGGGAAAAACTGTTTTTT. Translating gives CSVEDQRGTVPGEKLFF. The variable domain in full, completed from reference TRBV29-1 and TRBJ1-4, reads SAVISQKPSRDICQRGTSLTIQCQVDSQVTMMFWYRQQPGQSLTLIATANQGSEATYESGFVIDKFPISRPNLTFSTLTVSNMSPEDSSIYLCSVEDQRGTVPGEKLFFGSGTQLSVL.

This clonotype was seen at least ten times. The chain has TRBV2 and TRBJ2-7, with 7 bases aligning to TRBD2. This CDR3 is 15 amino acids long. Trimming removed 3 bases from V and 2 bases from J; junction bases left unmatched: 7. Germline-derived CDR1 and CDR2 are SNHLY and FYNNEI. DNA of the CDR3: TGTGCCAGCAGTGAGGGAGGGTACATAGCCTACGAGCAGTACTTC. This translates into CASSEGGYIAYEQYF.

This clonotype was detected many times. V gene TRBV6-6 combines with J gene TRBJ2-7, with no clear D. Per the germline V gene, CDR1 is MNHNY and CDR2 is SVGAGI (reference sequence). V lost 0 bases, J lost 4 bases, and 10 bases lay in between. The CDR3 spans 14 residues. CDR3 region: CASSYSPLGYEQYF. For the CDR3, the DNA is TGTGCCAGCAGTTACTCCCCCCTTGGATACGAGCAGTACTTC.

The sample holds many counts of this clonotype. This chain uses TRBV12-3 or TRBV12-4 with TRBJ2-7; 9 bases align to TRBD1. The CDR3 length is 14 residues. V dropped 5 bases and J dropped 5; count of bases not matched to a gene: 7. The CDR3 loop reads CASSDPGQGHEQYF. CDR3 DNA: TGTGCCAGCAGTGATCCGGGACAGGGCCACGAGCAGTACTTC.

This clonotype was found a few times. The rearrangement uses TRBV6-2 or TRBV6-3 and TRBJ1-5, with D perhaps matching TRBD1 (5 bases). The CDR3 sequence is 14 residues long. The V gene's germline CDR1 is MNHEY and CDR2 SVGEGT. V was clipped by 2 bases and J by 0 bases, with 5 bases between them. The DNA for the CDR3 is TGTGCCAGCAGTTACAGGGGTAGCAATCAGCCCCAGCATTTT. Translation gives CASSYRGSNQPQHF.

The chain is built from TRBV6-2 or TRBV6-3 and TRBJ2-5; 8 positions match TRBD2. This CDR3 is 15 amino acids long. The V segment lost 10 bases and the J segment 3 bases; nucleotides outside the gene matches: 13. In germline, CDR1 is MNHEY, CDR2 SVGEGT. CDR3 region: CATLLWSGGEETQYF. Written as DNA, the CDR3 is TGTGCCACCCTTCTTTGGAGCGGGGGTGAAGAGACCCAGTACTTC.

This clonotype came up a few times. This chain connects TRBV12-3 or TRBV12-4 to TRBJ2-3; the match to TRBD2 covers 7 bases. There are 15 residues in the CDR3. Trimming at V came to 5 bases and at J to 1 base, leaving 6 bases not matched to a gene. CDR3 in DNA: TGTGCCAGCAGTGCAGCGAGCGGGGGCACAGATACGCAGTATTTT. It specifies CASSAASGGTDTQYF.

This clonotype was found a few times. The CDR3 region has the DNA TGTGCCACCCACCCACCGGGGGGTCGTCAGCCCCAGCATTTT. It yields the protein CATHPPGGRQPQHF. The chain uses TRBV6-2 or TRBV6-3 and TRBJ1-5, with D perhaps TRBD1 (5 bases). Trimming took off 10 bases at V and 6 bases at J, with 19 bases between the two ends. CDR3 length equals 14 residues. Germline V gives CDR1 MNHEY, CDR2 SVGEGT.

The CDR3: CASSQGPGITYEQYF. For the CDR3, the DNA is TGCGCCAGCAGCCAGGGCCCAGGGATCACCTACGAGCAGTACTTC. This chain connects TRBV4-3 to TRBJ2-7; tentative D call: TRBD1 (5 bases). Germline values: CDR1 LGHNA, CDR2 YSLEER. V lost 3 bases and J lost 2, with 14 bases in between. The CDR3 has 15 residues.

The table lists this clonotype with a few counts. The rearrangement joins TRBV7-2 to TRBJ2-3; 8 nucleotides align to TRBD2. CDR1 and CDR2 from the germline V gene are SGHTA and FQGNSA. The V gene end was trimmed by 7 bases and the J gene end by 1 base; junction bases not matched to a gene: 7. This CDR3 is built from 15 residues. CDR3 sequence reads: CASTFRGGGTDTQYF. The CDR3 nucleotides read TGTGCCAGCACCTTCCGGGGGGGCGGCACAGATACGCAGTATTTT.

V usage is TRBV20-1 and J usage is TRBJ2-3; 7 bases agree with TRBD2. Germline CDR1 is DFQATT and CDR2 is SNEGSKA (reference sequence). V dropped 3 bases and J dropped 2; count of bases not matched to a gene: 5. CDR3 length: 14 residues. CDR3 bases: TGCAGTGCTAGTTCCGCGGGGGTCACAGATACGCAGTATTTT. Translation: CSASSAGVTDTQYF.

The chain is built from TRBV14 and TRBJ2-5; D gene uncertain. CDR1 and CDR2 (germline): SGHDN, FVKESK. V was cut by 1 base and J by 1 base, with 16 bases left in between. The CDR3 extends over 17 amino acids. The CDR3 reads CASSQVPKTNFQETQYF. The CDR3 nucleotides read TGTGCCAGCAGCCAAGTGCCGAAGACAAATTTCCAAGAGACCCAGTACTTC.

In its sample, this clonotype was seen many times. The DNA for the CDR3 is TGCGCCAGCAGCCGACCTACGGGGGGCCACGAGCAGTACTTC. Amino acid sequence: CASSRPTGGHEQYF. J is TRBJ2-7 and V is TRBV4-1; a weak D match, TRBD2 (7 bases). This CDR3 contains 14 residues. Germline CDR1 reads MGHRA; CDR2 reads YSYEKL. V was cut by 4 bases and J by 5 bases, with 15 bases left in between.

This clonotype was seen at least ten times. The chain uses TRBV6-2 or TRBV6-3 and TRBJ2-7, with D possibly matching TRBD1 (6 bases). Germline CDR1 is MNHEY and CDR2 is SVGEGT. Trimming pared 6 bases from V and 2 bases from J, leaving 14 bases between. The CDR3 spans 14 residues. The CDR3 nucleotides read TGTGCCAGCAGCCCAGGGGACCGCACCTACGAGCAGTACTTC. It specifies CASSPGDRTYEQYF.

V gene TRBV7-9 combines with J gene TRBJ2-6; tentatively, D is TRBD1 or TRBD2 (6 bases each). V lost 2 bases and J lost 3, with 11 bases in between. The CDR3 is 16 amino acids. The germline V gene has CDR1 SEHNR and CDR2 FQNEAQ (reference sequence). CDR3 protein: CASSLTGASGANVLTF. The DNA of the CDR3 is TGTGCCAGCAGCTTAACGGGGGCGAGTGGGGCCAACGTCCTGACTTTC.

This clonotype was counted many times. The CDR3 here is CASSEAGGAYNEQFF. The DNA of the CDR3 is TGTGCCAGCAGTGAAGCTGGGGGGGCGTACAATGAGCAGTTCTTC. The genes are TRBV6-5 and TRBJ2-1, with a weak D call TRBD2 (7 bases). This CDR3 has 15 residues. The V gene's germline CDR1 is MNHEY and CDR2 SVGAGI. V lost 5 bases to trimming and J lost 4 bases, with 15 bases between them.

This clonotype turned up a few times. The V gene is TRBV12-3 or TRBV12-4, the J gene TRBJ2-3, with 9 nucleotides matching TRBD2. The V gene end was trimmed by 3 bases and the J gene end by 2 bases; junction bases not matched to a gene: 6. The CDR3 has 16 residues. For the CDR3, the DNA is TGTGCCAGCAGTTTTTATAGCGGGGGAAACACAGATACGCAGTATTTT. Translating it yields CASSFYSGGNTDTQYF.

The sample holds many counts of this clonotype. The chain recombines TRBV12-3 or TRBV12-4 with TRBJ2-3; perhaps TRBD2 as D (5 bases). The ends were cut back, 5 bases at V and 2 bases at J, with 17 bases in the middle. CDR3 length: 16 amino acids. CDR3 loop: CASSLRYAGTTDTQYF. CDR3 nucleotides: TGTGCCAGCAGTCTCCGCTACGCGGGTACCACAGATACGCAGTATTTT.

The rearrangement uses TRBV18 and TRBJ1-5; D is possibly TRBD1 (5 bases). Trimming shortened V by 2 bases and J by 3 bases, and 11 bases separated the two germline ends. The CDR3 is 15 amino acids. Germline assignment: CDR1 KGHSH and CDR2 LQKENI. The chain's CDR3 is CASSPATDSNQPQHF. The CDR3 DNA reads TGTGCCAGCTCACCAGCGACAGACTCCAATCAGCCCCAGCATTTT.

This clonotype was seen at least ten times. This chain joins TRBV5-1 and TRBJ2-5, with 8 bases matching TRBD2. V shed 0 bases, J shed 1 base, and the junction held 2 bases outside the gene matches. CDR1 SGHRS and CDR2 YFSETQ come from the germline V gene. This CDR3 comprises 15 residues. The CDR3 is CASSLDGRGQETQYF. CDR3 nucleotides: TGCGCCAGCAGCTTGGACGGGAGGGGCCAAGAGACCCAGTACTTC.

This chain connects TRBV4-3 to TRBJ2-3; tentatively, D is TRBD2 (5 bases). The CDR3 length is 17 residues. Germline V gene data show CDR1 as LGHNA and CDR2 as YSLEER. Trimming removed 0 bases from V and 0 bases from J, with 13 bases in between. The CDR3 protein is CASSQDRSGSSTDTQYF. The CDR3 DNA sequence: TGCGCCAGCAGCCAAGACCGGTCGGGGTCTAGCACAGATACGCAGTATTTT.

This clonotype has at least ten counts. The V gene is TRBV21-1, the J gene TRBJ1-5; TRBD1, the table's D call, was not compared with the DNA. TRBV21-1 constitutes a pseudogene. The CDR3 consists of 17 residues. The CDR3 reads CASSKVEGRGVKQPQHF. DNA of the CDR3: TGTGCCAGCAGCAAAGTGGAGGGCAGGGGGGTTAAGCAGCCCCAGCATTTT.

The chain is built from TRBV12-5 and TRBJ1-4; D gene ambiguous. Germline CDR1 reads LGHNT; CDR2 reads FRNRAP. V lost 2 bases and J 3 bases, leaving 7 bases between the germline ends. The CDR3 sequence is 14 residues long. The CDR3 loop reads CASGLYRANEKLFF. The CDR3 nucleotides read TGTGCTAGTGGTTTGTACCGGGCTAATGAAAAACTGTTTTTT.

This clonotype has a handful of counts. This chain uses TRBV6-1 with TRBJ2-3; 7 bases map to TRBD2. The germline gives CDR1 MNHNS, CDR2 SASEGT. The CDR3 has 15 amino acids. The V and J ends lost 8 bases and 2 bases, in that order; junction bases with no gene match: 10. The CDR3 region is CASGPASGITDTQYF. CDR3 DNA: TGTGCCAGCGGGCCGGCTAGCGGAATCACAGATACGCAGTATTTT.

V is TRBV5-1 and J is TRBJ2-2, with D maybe TRBD2 (6 bases). Germline V gives CDR1 SGHRS, CDR2 YFSETQ. The ends were cut back, 0 bases at V and 5 bases at J, with 14 bases in the middle. The CDR3 length is 16 residues. This CDR3 reads CASSLEGTPLTGELFF. CDR3 sequence (DNA): TGCGCCAGCAGCTTGGAGGGGACTCCTTTAACCGGGGAGCTGTTTTTT.

This clonotype was observed many times. The chain carries TRBV3-1 and TRBJ2-3; perhaps TRBD1 as D (6 bases). Deletions cut 0 bases from V and 9 bases from J, with 10 bases between. The CDR3 loop spans 13 amino acids. Germline V gene sequence: CDR1 LGHDT, CDR2 YNNKEL (reference sequence). This CDR3 reads CASSQDSRGTQYF. CDR3 in DNA: TGTGCCAGCAGCCAAGATAGCAGGGGAACGCAGTATTTT.

CDR3 bases: TGTGCCAGCAGAAGCTACCCGCCTGGACTAGCGGTCGTAGGCTCGTCGGGGACCCAGTACTTC. This sequence encodes CASRSYPPGLAVVGSSGTQYF. This chain links TRBV6-2 or TRBV6-3 with TRBJ2-5, with 10 bases identical to TRBD2. After removal of 6 bases from V and 7 bases from J, the junction contained 29 bases not matched to a gene. The CDR3 is 21 amino acids. In germline, CDR1 is MNHEY, CDR2 SVGEGT.

This clonotype was seen repeatedly, ten times or more. This chain uses TRBV7-2 with TRBJ2-1, with 10 bases fitting TRBD2. This CDR3 contains 14 residues. Trimming at V came to 4 bases and at J to 8 bases, leaving 5 bases not matched to a gene. In germline, CDR1 is SGHTA, CDR2 FQGNSA. The CDR3 coding sequence is TGTGCCAGCAGCTCTAGCGGGGGAGTTGATGAGCAGTTCTTC. As protein: CASSSSGGVDEQFF.

This clonotype appeared many times. This sequence joins TRBV7-9 and TRBJ2-3; D gene uncertain. CDR1 SEHNR and CDR2 FQNEAQ come from the germline V gene (reference sequence). The length of the CDR3 is 15 residues. The V end was cut by 5 bases, the J end by 0 bases, with 12 bases between. The CDR3 coding sequence is TGTGCCAGCAGCCCCGGCAGGCTGAGCACAGATACGCAGTATTTT. It is translated as CASSPGRLSTDTQYF.

V is TRBV18 and J is TRBJ2-7, with 7 positions matching TRBD1. CDR3 length: 15 residues. Germline CDR1 and CDR2: KGHSH and LQKENI. J lost 3 bases, V lost 0 bases, and 5 bases had no gene match. Here the CDR3 DNA reads TGTGCCAGCTCACCACCGATGGCAGGGGGCTACGAGCAGTACTTC. Translated: CASSPPMAGGYEQYF.